Given below is one T cell receptor beta chain in context. Sequence at one end of the junction differs from germline and may be a read error. The data originate from a study of blood T cell repertoires in COVID-19. Across the whole study: Acute and convalescent COVID-19 specimens originated in the United States, Italy and Spain. From T cells, B-cell-depleted T cells, or PBMCs came the material, which was cDNA or gDNA.

Participants were placed into cohorts based on the clinical history they reported. Under the authors' procedure: How many nucleated cells were present was estimated from reference gene primer amplification. Sequencing was performed with immunoSEQ multiplex PCR; in TCRdb, only in-frame clones are kept and a portion is missing. V, J and clone size are those of that table, while D and trimming were read from the DNA. This table holds hundreds of thousands of clones, roughly 90% found once. This TCR derives from a woman aged 30 to 39 who had recovered from COVID-19. The source material was PBMCs or T cells enriched from blood (not recorded which).

The CDR3 region is CASSLRQGANEQYF. The CDR3 bases are TGTGCTAGCAGCTTAAGACAGGGGGCGAACGAGCAGTACTTC. V is TRBV7-7 and J is TRBJ2-7, with 10 bases aligning to TRBD1. In germline, CDR1 is SSHAT, CDR2 FNYEAQ (reference sequence). This CDR3 has 14 residues.